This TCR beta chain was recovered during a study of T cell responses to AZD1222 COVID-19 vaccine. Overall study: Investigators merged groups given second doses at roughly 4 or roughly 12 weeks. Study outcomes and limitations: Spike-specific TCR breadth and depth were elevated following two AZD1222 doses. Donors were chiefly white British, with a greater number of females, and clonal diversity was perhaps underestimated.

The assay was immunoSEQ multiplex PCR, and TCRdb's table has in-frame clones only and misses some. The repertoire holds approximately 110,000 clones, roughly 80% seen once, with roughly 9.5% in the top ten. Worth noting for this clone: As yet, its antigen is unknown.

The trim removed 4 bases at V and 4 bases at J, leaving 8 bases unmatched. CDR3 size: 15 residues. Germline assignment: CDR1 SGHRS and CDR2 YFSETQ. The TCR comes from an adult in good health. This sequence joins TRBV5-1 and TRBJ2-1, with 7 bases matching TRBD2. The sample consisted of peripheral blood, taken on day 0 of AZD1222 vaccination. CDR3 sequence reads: CASSRGPSGYNEQFF. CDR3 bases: TGCGCCAGCAGCCGCGGTCCTAGCGGATACAATGAGCAGTTCTTC. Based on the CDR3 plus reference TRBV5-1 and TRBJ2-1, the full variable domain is KAGVTQTPRYLIKTRGQQVTLSCSPISGHRSVSWYQQTPGQGLQFLFEYFSETQRNKGNFPGRFSGRQFSNSRSEMNVSTLELGDSALYLCASSRGPSGYNEQFFGPGTRLTVL.